The rows below give T cell receptor beta chains drawn from one sample of a study of cytotoxic CD8 clonotypes in ibrutinib-treated CLL. The repertoire was sequenced with immunoSEQ multiplex PCR; TCRdb's copy has only in-frame clones and lacks some. The repertoire holds 130,000 or so clones, 60% to 85% seen once, with less than 30% in the top ten. The material was PBMCs, obtained after 12 months of ibrutinib treatment. The source is a human donor with chronic lymphocytic leukemia. Both conserved end residues are part of each CDR3. Each record gives: J gene, V gene, clone size, D gene, CDR3 protein, CDR3 DNA. A D gene is named only where the DNA matches it firmly. Some rows have no size entry. The others give once, few or many, or a class for an expanded clone.

TRBJ2-7 | TRBV6-1 | NA | TRBD2 | CASSDVPGTSGRVEQYF | TGTGCCAGCAGTGATGTCCCCGGGACTAGCGGGAGGGTCGAGCAGTACTTC
TRBJ2-2 | TRBV7-2 | NA | NA | CASSRRGRQNTGELFF | TGTGCCAGCAGCCGCCGTGGGCGCCAGAACACCGGGGAGCTGTTTTTT
TRBJ2-6 | TRBV28 | NA | NA | CASTGGPGANVLTF | TGTGCCAGCACCGGGGGACCTGGGGCCAACGTCCTGACTTTC
TRBJ2-1 | TRBV29-1 | NA | NA | CSVGEQGGSNEQFF | TGCAGCGTTGGGGAGCAGGGGGGTTCCAATGAGCAGTTCTTC
TRBJ2-1 | TRBV28 | NA | TRBD1 | CASMGTVSYNEQFF | TGTGCCAGCATGGGGACAGTCTCCTACAATGAGCAGTTCTTC
TRBJ2-1 | TRBV4-3 | NA | NA | CASSQDRQNNEQFF | TGCGCCAGCAGCCAAGATCGGCAGAACAATGAGCAGTTCTTC
TRBJ2-7 | TRBV4-1 | NA | NA | CASSQDNRLGYEQYF | TGCGCCAGCAGCCAAGATAACAGGCTGGGCTACGAGCAGTACTTC
TRBJ2-5 | TRBV28 | NA | NA | CASSSTGTIIQETQYF | TGTGCCAGCAGTTCAACCGGGACAATTATCCAAGAGACCCAGTACTTC
TRBJ1-1 | TRBV7-9 | NA | NA | CASSLGDPEAFF | TGTGCCAGCAGCTTAGGGGACCCTGAAGCTTTCTTT
TRBJ1-6 | TRBV7-8 | NA | NA | CASSLAQATVSPLHF | TGTGCCAGCAGCTTAGCGCAGGCAACTGTATCACCCCTCCACTTT
TRBJ1-6 | TRBV7-8 | NA | TRBD1 | CASSLGAFRDRNNSPLHF | TGTGCCAGCAGCTTAGGAGCCTTCCGGGACAGAAATAATTCACCCCTCCACTTT
TRBJ1-6 | TRBV18 | NA | NA | CASSPRAASNNSPLHF | TGTGCCAGCTCACCACGGGCGGCATCCAATAATTCACCCCTCCACTTT
TRBJ2-6 | TRBV19 | NA | NA | CASSIWVGGANVLTF | TGTGCCAGTAGTATTTGGGTAGGTGGGGCCAACGTCCTGACTTTC
TRBJ2-3 | TRBV12-1 | NA | NA | CASSFGQPFTDTQYF | TGTGCCAGCAGCTTTGGTCAGCCCTTCACAGATACGCAGTATTTT
TRBJ1-4 | TRBV4-1 | NA | TRBD1 | CASSHGGGSTNEKLFF | TGCGCCAGCAGCCACGGAGGGGGCTCAACTAATGAAAAACTGTTTTTT
TRBJ1-4 | TRBV11-1 | NA | NA | CASSPQAAQSEKLFF | TGTGCCAGCAGCCCGCAGGCCGCGCAAAGTGAAAAACTGTTTTTT
TRBJ2-7 | TRBV6-1 | NA | TRBD1 | CASSESGTGPWWQYF | TGTGCCAGCAGTGAGTCCGGGACAGGGCCCTGGTGGCAGTACTTC
TRBJ1-1 | TRBV10-3 | NA | NA | CAISEPGRMNTEAFF | TGTGCCATCAGTGAACCGGGACGGATGAACACTGAAGCTTTCTTT
TRBJ2-7 | TRBV11-2 | NA | TRBD2 | CASRGRGASGGRSSYEQYF | TGTGCCAGCCGCGGCCGGGGGGCTAGCGGGGGGAGGAGCTCCTACGAGCAGTACTTC
TRBJ1-5 | TRBV10-3 | NA | NA | CAISESYPDQPQHF | TGTGCCATCAGTGAGTCTTACCCGGATCAGCCCCAGCATTTT
TRBJ2-5 | TRBV5-1 | NA | NA | CASSLSTQETQYF | TGCGCCAGCAGCTTGTCCACGCAAGAGACCCAGTACTTC
TRBJ2-1 | TRBV7-9 | NA | NA | CASSRHRGGYIFNEQFF | TGTGCCAGCAGCCGTCACAGGGGGGGCTATATTTTCAATGAGCAGTTCTTC
TRBJ1-1 | TRBV11-3 | NA | NA | CASSFTGNTEAFF | TGTGCCAGCAGCTTCACAGGCAACACTGAAGCTTTCTTT
TRBJ1-1 | TRBV9 | NA | NA | CASSSRGVMNTEAFF | TGTGCCAGCAGCTCGCGAGGCGTAATGAACACTGAAGCTTTCTTT
TRBJ1-2 | TRBV13 | NA | NA | CASSLDQGGGYTF | TGTGCCAGCAGCTTAGATCAGGGAGGCGGCTACACCTTC
TRBJ2-3 | TRBV28 | NA | NA | CASSPREPPQYF | TGTGCCAGCAGTCCCCGGGAGCCTCCCCAGTATTTT
TRBJ1-5 | TRBV7-2 | once | TRBD1 | CASSGDRGPQPQHF | TGTGCCAGCAGCGGAGACAGGGGGCCTCAGCCCCAGCATTTT
TRBJ2-7 | TRBV28 | NA | NA | CASRTWGPPKYEQYF | TGTGCCAGCAGGACCTGGGGACCGCCTAAATACGAGCAGTACTTC
TRBJ1-2 | TRBV27 | NA | NA | CASRAGYGYTF | TGTGCCAGCCGTGCAGGGTATGGCTACACCTTC
TRBJ1-2 | TRBV28 | NA | NA | CASSRAGRANYGYTF | TGTGCCAGCAGTCGAGCAGGGCGAGCTAACTATGGCTACACCTTC
TRBJ1-1 | TRBV5-1 | NA | TRBD1 | CASSAGLTGIPEAFF | TGCGCCAGCAGCGCGGGCTTGACAGGGATCCCTGAAGCTTTCTTT
TRBJ1-1 | TRBV25-1 | once | NA | CASSHRETNTEAFF | TGTGCCAGCAGCCACAGGGAGACTAACACTGAAGCTTTCTTT
TRBJ2-3 | TRBV27 | once | NA | CASSLFGSTDTQYF | TGTGCCAGCAGTTTGTTCGGTAGCACAGATACGCAGTATTTT
TRBJ1-2 | TRBV7-9 | few | NA | CASSFQGGSNYGYTF | TGTGCCAGCAGCTTTCAGGGAGGTTCTAACTATGGCTACACCTTC
TRBJ2-7 | TRBV5-1 | NA | TRBD1 | CASSLASGTGTYEQYF | TGCGCCAGCAGCTTGGCCTCCGGGACAGGGACCTACGAGCAGTACTTC
TRBJ2-5 | TRBV30 | NA | NA | CAWRLKTPETQYF | TGTGCCTGGAGACTTAAAACCCCAGAGACCCAGTACTTC
TRBJ2-3 | TRBV5-8 | once | TRBD2 | CASSFRTSGEQYF | TGTGCCAGCAGCTTTAGGACTAGCGGGGAGCAGTATTTT